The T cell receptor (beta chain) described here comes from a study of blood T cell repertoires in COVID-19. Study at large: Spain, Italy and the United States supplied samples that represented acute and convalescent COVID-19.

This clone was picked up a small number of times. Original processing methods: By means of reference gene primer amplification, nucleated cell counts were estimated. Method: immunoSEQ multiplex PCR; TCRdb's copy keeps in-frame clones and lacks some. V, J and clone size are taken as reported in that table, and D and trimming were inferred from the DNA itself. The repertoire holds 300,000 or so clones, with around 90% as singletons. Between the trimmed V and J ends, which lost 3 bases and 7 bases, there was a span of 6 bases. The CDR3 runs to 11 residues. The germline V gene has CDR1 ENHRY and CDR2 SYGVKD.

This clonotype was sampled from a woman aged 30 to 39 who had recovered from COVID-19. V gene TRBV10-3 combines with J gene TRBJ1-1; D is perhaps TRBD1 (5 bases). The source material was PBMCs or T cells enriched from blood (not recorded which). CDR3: CAISEDSEAFF. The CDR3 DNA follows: TGTGCCATCAGTGAAGACAGTGAAGCTTTCTTT.